The subject of this entry is one T cell receptor (beta chain). The data were taken from a study of blood T cells in healthy people across ages. A second PCR, run for roughly 7 to 12 cycles, used a sample-barcoded 5' primer plus a J-beta primer mix. Unique molecular identifiers of 12 random nucleotides labeled each cDNA. The yield of each sample was at least 3 million CDR3-containing paired-end reads. TCRdb called the 5' RACE reads again in MiXCR, with one record for every CDR3 protein. The sample shows roughly 860,000 distinct CDR3 sequences, 62% of them seen only once. This clonotype was obtained from a man aged 30 to 39 in good health. Input material: blood.

CDR3 residues: CASKGLAGKNEQFF. Here the CDR3 DNA reads TGTGCCAGCAAAGGACTAGCGGGGAAAAATGAGCAGTTCTTC. The rearrangement uses TRBV27 and TRBJ2-1; 12 bases line up with TRBD2. Losses at the gene ends were 7 bases for V and 7 bases for J; bases not matched to a gene: 5. Germline V gives CDR1 MNHEY, CDR2 SMNVEV (reference sequence). This CDR3 comprises 14 residues.